One sample yielded the 30 T cell receptor beta chains listed below, sequenced in a study of vaccination effects on CD4 cells after COVID-19. These receptors' antigens are unknown. The data were produced by immunoSEQ multiplex PCR, yet TCRdb's version contains in-frame clones alone and is incomplete. The table records about 71,000 clones, roughly 80% of them present only once. Within the ViraFEST assay, antigen-specific CD4+ T cells underwent expansion with viral peptide pools prior to sequencing. Following an approximately 9-day culture, CD4+ T cells were purified. None of the vaccinated had previously contracted SARS-CoV-2, and their nucleocapsid antibodies tested negative. This specimen consisted of CD4+ T cells from PBMCs cultured with SARS-CoV-2 spike peptides, obtained before COVID-19 vaccination. The receptor set was obtained from a human donor who received a COVID-19 vaccine.

The rearrangement joins TRBV5-4 to TRBJ2-7; TRBD1 matches 12 bases. The CDR3 covers 15 residues. The V gene end was trimmed by 4 bases and the J gene end by 0 bases; junction bases not matched to a gene: 2. Germline V CDR1 and CDR2: SGHNT, YYREEE (reference sequence). Here the CDR3 reads CASSPGQGASYEQYV. The CDR3 region has the DNA TGTGCCAGCAGCCCGGGACAGGGGGCCTCCTACGAGCAGTACGTC.

The chain carries TRBV7-9 and TRBJ1-2; 8 bases are a match to TRBD1. J gave up 0 bases and V 3 bases, and 3 bases lay outside the gene matches. CDR1 and CDR2 (germline): SEHNR, FQNEAQ (reference sequence). The CDR3 extends over 15 amino acids. The CDR3 sequence: CASSFNRGANYGYTF. CDR3 DNA sequence: TGTGCCAGCAGCTTTAACAGGGGGGCTAACTATGGCTACACCTTC.

The chain recombines TRBV19 with TRBJ1-3; no clear D. Germline assignment: CDR1 LNHDA and CDR2 SQIVND (reference sequence). The CDR3 totals 13 residues. Trimming removed 5 bases at V and 2 bases at J, with 7 bases between. The CDR3 DNA sequence: TGTGCCAGTAGTCGGGTGGCTGGAAACACCATATATTTT. Its protein is CASSRVAGNTIYF. Using reference TRBV19 and TRBJ1-3 for the parts outside the CDR3, the full variable domain is DGGITQSPKYLFRKEGQNVTLSCEQNLNHDAMYWYRQDPGQGLRLIYYSQIVNDFQKGDIAEGYSVSREKKESFPLTVTSAQKNPTAFYLCASSRVAGNTIYFGEGSWLTVV.

About this clone itself: The sample contains more than one DNA sequence encoding this CDR3. The V gene is TRBV5-1, the J gene TRBJ2-5; D remains ambiguous. Looked up from germline, CDR1 is SGHRS and CDR2 is YFSETQ. V lost 0 bases to trimming and J lost 1 base, with 4 bases between them. There are 13 residues in the CDR3. In nucleotides, the CDR3 is TGCGCCAGCAGCTTGGGGGTCCAAGAGACCCAGTACTTC. It codes for CASSLGVQETQYF.

The chain couples TRBV21-1 to TRBJ1-5; TRBD1, the table's D call, lacks a check against the DNA. TRBV21-1 is listed as a pseudogene. This CDR3 has 15 residues. This CDR3 reads CASTRAGIGNQPQHF. In DNA, the CDR3 is TGTGCCAGCACACGCGCAGGGATCGGCAATCAGCCCCAGCATTTT.

J is TRBJ2-7 and V is TRBV2; the D is unclear. The CDR3 extends over 13 amino acids. Germline V gene lookup returns CDR1 SNHLY and CDR2 FYNNEI. V gave up 2 bases and J gave up 1 base, with 6 bases separating them. The CDR3 DNA is TGTGCCAGCAGTGAATCGGTTTCCTACGAGCAGTACGTC. It is translated as CASSESVSYEQYV.

This clone was picked up a small number of times. The V and J genes are TRBV5-1 and TRBJ2-7; 8 positions agree with TRBD1. The CDR3 is 15 residues long. With V trimmed by 4 bases and J by 0 bases, 6 bases remained unmatched. Germline lookup yields CDR1 SGHRS and CDR2 YFSETQ. This chain's CDR3 is CASSPGQGYSYEQYV. CDR3 in DNA: TGCGCCAGCAGCCCCGGACAGGGTTACTCCTACGAGCAGTACGTC.

This chain joins TRBV11-2 and TRBJ1-4; 10 bases align to TRBD1. CDR3 length: 16 residues. Trimming cost V 5 bases and J 5 bases; bases outside gene matches: 8. Germline CDR1 reads SGHAT; CDR2 reads FQNNGV. The CDR3 loop reads CASSLGVGQGNEKLFF. CDR3 in DNA: TGTGCCAGCAGCCTAGGCGTGGGACAGGGGAATGAAAAACTGTTTTTT.

The chain employs TRBV7-2 and TRBJ2-3; no reliable D call. The germline V and J ends were trimmed by 5 bases and 0 bases, with 12 bases remaining between them. Germline CDR1 and CDR2: SGHTA and FQGNSA. This CDR3 contains 15 residues. For the CDR3, the DNA is TGTGCCAGCAGCCCCGTTAGGCCCAGCACAGATACGCAGTATTTT. Its protein product is CASSPVRPSTDTQYF.

This clone was seen a single time. The chain joins TRBV5-1 to TRBJ2-3; D is unclear. This CDR3 contains 14 residues. Germline CDR1 is SGHRS and CDR2 is YFSETQ. Trimming removed 2 bases from V and 1 base from J, with 8 bases in between. The CDR3 reads CASSFFSGTDTQYF. The CDR3 DNA reads as TGCGCCAGCAGCTTCTTTTCGGGCACAGATACGCAGTATTTT.

The chain joins TRBV5-4 to TRBJ2-5; 9 bases are shared with TRBD1. V shed 5 bases and J 2 bases; nucleotides not matched to a gene: 7. This CDR3 contains 15 residues. Germline lookup yields CDR1 SGHNT and CDR2 YYREEE (reference sequence). CDR3 sequence: CASSSNRGQQETQYF. The CDR3 region has the DNA TGTGCCAGCAGTAGCAACAGGGGGCAACAAGAGACCCAGTACTTC.

This chain uses TRBV7-8 with TRBJ1-5; D remains unclear. CDR1 and CDR2 from the germline V gene are SGHVS and FQNEAQ. This CDR3 contains 16 residues. Trimming removed 4 bases at V and 4 bases at J, with 17 bases between. CDR3 amino acids: CASSSISSGSNQPQHF. The CDR3 nucleotides read TGTGCCAGCAGCTCCATCAGTTCAGGTTCGAATCAGCCCCAGCATTTT.

The CDR3 sequence: CASSLGGLVGEDTQYF. As DNA, the CDR3 is TGCGCCAGCAGCTTGGGTGGGTTGGTGGGGGAAGATACGCAGTATTTT. J is TRBJ2-3 and V is TRBV5-1; either TRBD1 or TRBD2 may supply D (5 bases each). The CDR3 extends over 16 amino acids. Germline CDR1 reads SGHRS; CDR2 reads YFSETQ. Trimming removed 0 bases at V and 5 bases at J, with 16 bases between.

CDR3: CASSLAGLGGEKLFF. In DNA, the CDR3 is TGCGCCAGCAGCTTGGCGGGACTAGGAGGTGAAAAACTGTTTTTT. The J gene is TRBJ1-4, the V gene TRBV5-1; tentatively, D is TRBD1 (5 bases). This CDR3 is 15 amino acids long. Germline CDR1 and CDR2: SGHRS and YFSETQ. Between the trimmed V and J ends, which lost 0 bases and 7 bases, there was a span of 13 bases. Full variable domain (missing parts from reference TRBV5-1 and TRBJ1-4): KAGVTQTPRYLIKTRGQQVTLSCSPISGHRSVSWYQQTPGQGLQFLFEYFSETQRNKGNFPGRFSGRQFSNSRSEMNVSTLELGDSALYLCASSLAGLGGEKLFFGSGTQLSVL.

The chain carries TRBV18 and TRBJ1-1, with 7 bases aligning to TRBD1. Germline V gene data show CDR1 as KGHSH and CDR2 as LQKENI. This CDR3 region has 14 residues. The ends lost 4 bases at V and 8 bases at J; junction bases unmatched: 10. CDR3 sequence (DNA): TGTGCCAGCTCACAGGGACAGCTCGTTTTAGAAGCTTTCTTT. This gives the protein CASSQGQLVLEAFF. The full variable domain, completed using reference TRBV18 and TRBJ1-1, is NAGVMQNPRHLVRRRGQEARLRCSPMKGHSHVYWYRQLPEEGLKFMVYLQKENIIDESGMPKERFSAEFPKEGPSILRIQQVVRGDSAAYFCASSQGQLVLEAFFGQGTRLTVV.

The chain combines TRBV10-1 with TRBJ1-5; possible D gene TRBD1, 5 bases. The CDR3 contains 15 residues. V was trimmed by 8 bases and J by 2 bases, leaving 16 bases between them. Germline-derived CDR1 and CDR2 are WNHNN and SYGVQD (reference sequence). Here the CDR3 DNA reads TGCGCCAGCCCCTCGGGAGGGGACGGCAATCAGCCCCAGCATTTT. Protein product: CASPSGGDGNQPQHF.

The chain recombines TRBV7-3 with TRBJ2-3; no clear D gene. In germline, CDR1 is SGHTA, CDR2 FQGTGA. This CDR3 is 14 amino acids long. V lost 5 bases and J 3 bases, leaving 12 bases between the germline ends. Written as DNA, the CDR3 is TGTGCCAGCAGCCCCTCGTTCGGGACAGATACGCAGTATTTT. This encodes CASSPSFGTDTQYF.

J is TRBJ2-4 and V is TRBV6-1; no definite D call. CDR1 MNHNS and CDR2 SASEGT come from the germline V gene. The CDR3 covers 14 residues. The ends were cut back, 3 bases at V and 8 bases at J, with 14 bases in the middle. In nucleotides, the CDR3 is TGTGCCAGCAGTGAGCTCAACGTGTGGGACATTCAGTACTTC. Translated: CASSELNVWDIQYF.

This sequence joins TRBV5-1 and TRBJ2-3; 9 bases align to TRBD1. V shed 4 bases and J 3 bases; nucleotides not matched to a gene: 3. Germline V CDR1 and CDR2: SGHRS, YFSETQ. There are 14 residues in the CDR3. The CDR3 loop reads CASSVGQGTDTQYF. CDR3 coding DNA: TGCGCCAGCAGCGTTGGACAGGGGACAGATACGCAGTATTTT.

CDR3 DNA: TGCGCCAGCAGTTCTCAACTTCAGGGGGTTAGTTCACCCCTCCACTTT. It is translated as CASSSQLQGVSSPLHF. The chain has TRBV10-2 and TRBJ1-6; 7 nucleotides line up with TRBD1. Germline assignment: CDR1 WSHSY and CDR2 SAAADI. The CDR3 is 16 residues long. Trimming at V came to 5 bases and at J to 9 bases, leaving 13 bases not matched to a gene.

V is TRBV15 and J is TRBJ2-1; D gene ambiguous. The CDR3 is 13 amino acids. Trimming removed 0 bases at V and 7 bases at J, with 7 bases between. Germline V gene sequence: CDR1 LNHNV, CDR2 YYDKDF (reference sequence). The CDR3 DNA is TGTGCCACCAGCAGAGATCACTTGAATGAGCAGTTCTTC. It yields the protein CATSRDHLNEQFF.

The rearrangement uses TRBV11-3 and TRBJ1-5; D remains unclear. Deletions cut 4 bases from V and 6 bases from J, with 22 bases between. CDR3 length: 17 amino acids. Germline V lookup: CDR1 SGHNT, CDR2 YENEEA. CDR3 DNA sequence: TGTGCCAGCAGCTCCCCCGTTCCGGGAGACGATGGTCAGCCCCAGCATTTT. Translated: CASSSPVPGDDGQPQHF. The full variable domain, in which reference TRBV11-3 and TRBJ1-5 provide the parts outside the CDR3, is EAGVVQSPRYKIIEKKQPVAFWCNPISGHNTLYWYLQNLGQGPELLIRYENEEAVDDSQLPKDRFSAERLKGVDSTLKIQPAELGDSAVYLCASSSPVPGDDGQPQHFGDGTRLSIL.

The rearrangement joins TRBV27 to TRBJ1-2; D is ambiguous. Trimming left V 3 bases short and J 4 bases short, with 21 bases between. The CDR3 runs to 17 residues. Looked up from germline, CDR1 is MNHEY and CDR2 is SMNVEV (reference sequence). The CDR3 DNA reads as TGTGCCAGCAGTTTCAGAGGGCAGATCAGCTCGGGCTATGGCTACACCTTC. Protein product: CASSFRGQISSGYGYTF.

The chain employs TRBV6-5 and TRBJ2-5; TRBD1 is a possible D gene (7 bases). CDR3 size: 15 residues. CDR1 and CDR2 from the germline V gene are MNHEY and SVGAGI. V lost 6 bases and J lost 5, with 19 bases in between. The CDR3 DNA reads as TGTGCCAGCAGCCTGGGGACAGCGGCGGGGGAGACCCAGTACTTC. This gives the protein CASSLGTAAGETQYF.

The chain combines TRBV19 with TRBJ2-5; perhaps D is TRBD1 or TRBD2 (5 bases each). The V and J ends lost 8 bases and 1 base respectively, with 23 bases between them. Germline V gene sequence: CDR1 LNHDA, CDR2 SQIVND (reference sequence). The CDR3 is 17 amino acids. The CDR3 here is CASSGRWSPTFQETQYF. The CDR3 DNA follows: TGTGCCAGTTCGGGGCGTTGGTCTCCGACTTTCCAAGAGACCCAGTACTTC.

The chain employs TRBV29-1 and TRBJ2-7; 7 bases line up with TRBD1. This CDR3 comprises 15 residues. Looked up from germline, CDR1 is SQVTM and CDR2 is ANQGSEA. The ends lost 6 bases at V and 3 bases at J; junction bases unmatched: 14. The CDR3 is CSVTKLKGQSYEQYV. CDR3 nucleotides: TGCAGCGTGACGAAACTAAAGGGACAGAGCTACGAGCAGTACGTC.

J is TRBJ1-1 and V is TRBV4-3; a weak D match, TRBD1 (5 bases). This CDR3 is 17 amino acids long. Germline loops: CDR1 LGHNA, CDR2 YSLEER. The V end lost 0 bases, the J end lost 1 base, and 15 bases lay between the germline ends. The CDR3 region is CASSQDVLRGGNTEAFF. CDR3 coding DNA: TGCGCCAGCAGCCAAGATGTCCTCCGGGGGGGGAACACTGAAGCTTTCTTT.

This clone was counted once. This rearrangement joins TRBV4-3 to TRBJ1-1, with a tentative D call TRBD1 (5 bases). Deletions cut 1 base from V and 4 bases from J, with 13 bases between. The CDR3 spans 15 residues. Germline CDR1 and CDR2: LGHNA and YSLEER. The CDR3 sequence is CASSQAGALSTEAFF. The CDR3 bases are TGCGCCAGCAGCCAAGCCGGGGCCCTGAGCACTGAAGCTTTCTTT.

In its sample, this clone was seen a few times. The V call is TRBV7-3, the J call TRBJ1-2; no firm D call. Per germline, CDR1 SGHTA and CDR2 FQGTGA. Trimming cost V 0 bases and J 8 bases, with 10 bases left between them. The CDR3 consists of 13 residues. The CDR3 DNA is TGTGCCAGCAGCTTAACGCGGGAGTACGGCTACACCTTC. As protein: CASSLTREYGYTF.

CDR3 protein: CASREAVVSNQPQHF. For the CDR3, the DNA is TGTGCCAGCAGAGAGGCAGTTGTTTCCAATCAGCCCCAGCATTTT. The V gene is TRBV6-5, the J gene TRBJ1-5; no reliable D call. Germline CDR1 reads MNHEY; CDR2 reads SVGAGI. The CDR3 length is 15 residues. Trimming took 6 bases from V and 3 from J, leaving 15 bases between them.